A selection of T cell receptor beta chains follows, all from one sample in a study of regulatory T cells in long-lasting Graves disease. TCRdb reanalysed the multiplex PCR reads using MiXCR and keeps one entry per CDR3 protein. The table records about 310,000 distinct CDR3 sequences, 22% of them present only once. The source material was peripheral blood mononuclear cells (PBMCs), sampled when the disease was refractory, from a patient treated with antithyroid drugs. The receptors stem from a female donor with Graves disease. The CDR3 runs from the conserved cysteine through the conserved F or W. The D gene is left open where the match is weak. Clone size is not always given. Where it is, it says once, few, many or a class for expanded clones.

clone_size: .
d_call: .
j_call: TRBJ2-2
v_call: TRBV27
cdr3_aa: CASSLLAATVPGELFF
cdr3_nt: TGTGCCAGCAGTTTATTGGCGGCGACAGTCCCCGGGGAGCTGTTTTTT

clone_size: .
d_call: .
j_call: TRBJ1-1
v_call: TRBV3-1
cdr3_aa: CASSLRGGMNTEAFF
cdr3_nt: TGTGCCAGCAGCCTTCGCGGAGGGATGAACACTGAAGCTTTCTTT

clone_size: .
d_call: .
j_call: TRBJ2-7
v_call: TRBV9
cdr3_aa: CASSVEGNPAYEQYF
cdr3_nt: TGTGCCAGCAGCGTAGAAGGAAACCCGGCCTACGAGCAGTACTTC

clone_size: few
d_call: TRBD2
j_call: TRBJ2-2
v_call: TRBV27
cdr3_aa: CASGPSGSRGGGELFF
cdr3_nt: TGTGCCAGCGGACCCAGCGGGAGTAGAGGAGGCGGGGAGCTGTTTTTT

clone_size: .
d_call: TRBD1
j_call: TRBJ1-2
v_call: TRBV4-1
cdr3_aa: CASSPKRQGSDLSHYGYTF
cdr3_nt: TGCGCCAGCAGCCCGAAAAGACAGGGGAGCGACCTTTCTCACTATGGCTACACCTTC

clone_size: once
d_call: TRBD2
j_call: TRBJ2-7
v_call: TRBV29-1
cdr3_aa: CSVEGLAGPDSYEQYF
cdr3_nt: TGCAGCGTTGAGGGACTAGCGGGGCCAGACTCCTACGAGCAGTACTTC

clone_size: few
d_call: .
j_call: TRBJ2-7
v_call: TRBV6-1
cdr3_aa: CASSDSLYEQYF
cdr3_nt: TGTGCCAGCTCCGACAGCCTCTACGAGCAGTACTTC

clone_size: few
d_call: TRBD2
j_call: TRBJ2-2
v_call: TRBV7-2
cdr3_aa: CASSPASGRVNGELFF
cdr3_nt: TGTGCCAGCAGCCCTGCTAGCGGGAGGGTGAACGGGGAGCTGTTTTTT

clone_size: few
d_call: .
j_call: TRBJ1-1
v_call: TRBV19
cdr3_aa: CASSMRAEAFF
cdr3_nt: TGTGCCAGTAGTATGAGGGCTGAAGCTTTCTTT

clone_size: many
d_call: .
j_call: TRBJ1-5
v_call: TRBV2
cdr3_aa: CASGGQYSNQPQHF
cdr3_nt: TGTGCCAGCGGCGGACAGTATAGCAATCAGCCCCAGCATTTT

clone_size: many
d_call: .
j_call: TRBJ1-1
v_call: TRBV7-8
cdr3_aa: CASSYEITEAFF
cdr3_nt: TGTGCCAGCAGCTACGAAATAACTGAAGCTTTCTTT

clone_size: few
d_call: TRBD2
j_call: TRBJ2-1
v_call: TRBV24-1
cdr3_aa: CATRSTSGSIAEQFF
cdr3_nt: TGTGCCACCCGTTCGACTAGCGGGAGTATCGCGGAGCAGTTCTTC

clone_size: .
d_call: .
j_call: TRBJ1-5
v_call: TRBV19
cdr3_aa: CATSGGTGQPQHF
cdr3_nt: TGTGCCACCTCGGGAGGGACCGGGCAGCCCCAGCATTTT

clone_size: few
d_call: .
j_call: TRBJ2-2
v_call: TRBV6-1
cdr3_aa: CASSEWVGELFF
cdr3_nt: TGTGCCAGCAGTGAATGGGTCGGGGAGCTGTTTTTT

clone_size: .
d_call: .
j_call: TRBJ1-1
v_call: TRBV20-1
cdr3_aa: CSARDGQHTEAFF
cdr3_nt: TGCAGTGCTAGAGATGGACAGCACACTGAAGCTTTCTTT

clone_size: many
d_call: .
j_call: TRBJ1-6
v_call: TRBV28
cdr3_aa: CASTPLGRGSSPLHF
cdr3_nt: TGTGCCAGCACCCCTCTGGGGAGGGGGTCCTCACCCCTCCACTTT

clone_size: few
d_call: .
j_call: TRBJ2-7
v_call: TRBV6-1
cdr3_aa: CASSGRTTATIYEQYF
cdr3_nt: TGTGCCAGCAGTGGCCGGACGACAGCCACTATCTACGAGCAGTACTTC

clone_size: few
d_call: .
j_call: TRBJ2-7
v_call: TRBV27
cdr3_aa: CASSLQESSYEQYF
cdr3_nt: TGTGCCAGCAGTTTACAGGAAAGCTCCTACGAGCAGTACTTC

clone_size: many
d_call: .
j_call: TRBJ2-4
v_call: TRBV28
cdr3_aa: CASSLSRVGMTIQYF
cdr3_nt: TGTGCCAGCAGCCTATCCAGGGTCGGTATGACCATTCAGTACTTC

clone_size: .
d_call: .
j_call: TRBJ2-2
v_call: TRBV6-5
cdr3_aa: CASSYSGPNTGELFF
cdr3_nt: TGTGCCAGCAGTTACTCAGGCCCGAACACCGGGGAGCTGTTTTTT

clone_size: many
d_call: .
j_call: TRBJ2-4
v_call: TRBV28
cdr3_aa: CASSGGGGKNIQYF
cdr3_nt: TGTGCCAGCAGCGGGGGCGGGGGCAAAAACATTCAGTACTTC

clone_size: many
d_call: TRBD1
j_call: TRBJ2-4
v_call: TRBV7-4
cdr3_aa: CASSSPGTGLPASENIQYF
cdr3_nt: TGTGCCAGCAGCTCTCCTGGGACAGGCCTACCTGCCTCCGAAAACATTCAGTACTTC

clone_size: .
d_call: TRBD1
j_call: TRBJ1-1
v_call: TRBV15
cdr3_aa: CATSRDRGTEAFF
cdr3_nt: TGTGCCACCAGCAGGGACAGGGGGACTGAAGCTTTCTTT

clone_size: .
d_call: TRBD1
j_call: TRBJ1-6
v_call: TRBV6-5
cdr3_aa: CASSYGTANYNSPLHF
cdr3_nt: TGTGCCAGCAGTTACGGGACAGCAAATTATAATTCACCCCTCCACTTT

clone_size: .
d_call: TRBD2
j_call: TRBJ2-7
v_call: TRBV6-2/TRBV6-3
cdr3_aa: CASGGGNPGQYF
cdr3_nt: TGTGCCAGCGGCGGGGGGAACCCCGGGCAGTACTTC

clone_size: once
d_call: TRBD1
j_call: TRBJ1-1
v_call: TRBV6-2/TRBV6-3
cdr3_aa: CSSRVTGGVTEAFF
cdr3_nt: TGTTCCAGCAGGGTGACAGGGGGGGTCACGGAAGCTTTCTTT

clone_size: few
d_call: .
j_call: TRBJ2-5
v_call: TRBV15
cdr3_aa: CATSRRTAQETQYF
cdr3_nt: TGTGCCACCAGCAGGCGGACAGCTCAAGAGACCCAGTACTTC

clone_size: few
d_call: .
j_call: TRBJ2-7
v_call: TRBV6-1
cdr3_aa: CASSRITYEQYF
cdr3_nt: TGTGCCAGCTCACGGATCACCTACGAGCAGTACTTC

clone_size: many
d_call: .
j_call: TRBJ1-2
v_call: TRBV6-1
cdr3_aa: CASSLGLNYGYTF
cdr3_nt: TGTGCCAGCAGCCTAGGACTCAACTATGGCTACACCTTC

clone_size: many
d_call: .
j_call: TRBJ1-5
v_call: TRBV28
cdr3_aa: CASSPQGLGNQPQHF
cdr3_nt: TGTGCCAGCAGTCCCCAGGGGCTGGGGAATCAGCCCCAGCATTTT

clone_size: .
d_call: .
j_call: TRBJ2-7
v_call: TRBV5-6
cdr3_aa: CASSLVASPPGEQYF
cdr3_nt: TGTGCCAGCAGCTTGGTTGCTAGTCCCCCAGGCGAGCAGTACTTC

clone_size: few
d_call: .
j_call: TRBJ1-6
v_call: TRBV27
cdr3_aa: CASRQGRGVGSPFHF
cdr3_nt: TGTGCCAGCAGACAGGGACGAGGTGTAGGTTCACCCTTCCACTTT

clone_size: many
d_call: .
j_call: TRBJ2-5
v_call: TRBV12-3/TRBV12-4
cdr3_aa: CASSPGGGSPEGETQYF
cdr3_nt: TGTGCCAGCAGCCCCGGAGGAGGGTCACCAGAAGGGGAGACCCAGTACTTC

clone_size: .
d_call: TRBD1
j_call: TRBJ1-1
v_call: TRBV6-1
cdr3_aa: CASSRLQGALTPEAFF
cdr3_nt: TGTGCCAGCAGCCGGTTACAGGGGGCGCTGACCCCTGAAGCTTTCTTT

clone_size: many
d_call: .
j_call: TRBJ2-7
v_call: TRBV20-1
cdr3_aa: CSAPRADPGYEQYF
cdr3_nt: TGCAGTGCCCCTCGGGCGGACCCGGGGTACGAGCAGTACTTC

clone_size: .
d_call: .
j_call: TRBJ1-2
v_call: TRBV30
cdr3_aa: CAWSAGDPYGYTF
cdr3_nt: TGTGCCTGGAGTGCAGGGGACCCCTATGGCTACACCTTC

clone_size: .
d_call: .
j_call: TRBJ2-3
v_call: TRBV11-2
cdr3_aa: CASSSAGLIDTQYF
cdr3_nt: TGTGCCAGCAGCTCGGCCGGCCTGATTGATACGCAGTATTTT

clone_size: few
d_call: .
j_call: TRBJ2-2
v_call: TRBV7-2
cdr3_aa: CASSPQGAGELFF
cdr3_nt: TGTGCCAGCAGCCCGCAGGGCGCCGGGGAGCTGTTTTTT

clone_size: few
d_call: TRBD1
j_call: TRBJ2-2
v_call: TRBV28
cdr3_aa: CASSSGQGTGELFF
cdr3_nt: TGTGCCAGCAGTTCAGGACAGGGGACCGGGGAGCTGTTTTTT

clone_size: .
d_call: .
j_call: TRBJ2-4
v_call: TRBV7-2
cdr3_aa: CASSQDLGQRKNIQYF
cdr3_nt: TGTGCCAGCAGCCAAGATCTAGGCCAGAGGAAAAACATTCAGTACTTC

clone_size: .
d_call: .
j_call: TRBJ1-1
v_call: TRBV7-3
cdr3_aa: CASSPAGSGTEAFF
cdr3_nt: TGTGCCAGCAGCCCGGCAGGGTCGGGGACTGAAGCTTTCTTT

clone_size: once
d_call: TRBD2
j_call: TRBJ2-7
v_call: TRBV4-3
cdr3_aa: CASSQASGSSYEQYF
cdr3_nt: TGCGCCAGCAGCCAAGCTAGCGGGAGCTCCTACGAGCAGTACTTC

clone_size: .
d_call: .
j_call: TRBJ2-5
v_call: TRBV29-1
cdr3_aa: CSVESTGSLDETQYF
cdr3_nt: TGCAGCGTTGAGAGCACAGGGAGTTTAGATGAGACCCAGTACTTC

clone_size: many
d_call: .
j_call: TRBJ1-1
v_call: TRBV3-1
cdr3_aa: CASSPRTVPFNTEAFF
cdr3_nt: TGTGCCAGCAGCCCCCGGACAGTGCCTTTTAACACTGAAGCTTTCTTT

clone_size: few
d_call: .
j_call: TRBJ1-1
v_call: TRBV13
cdr3_aa: CASSLWPLEAFF
cdr3_nt: TGTGCCAGCAGCTTATGGCCCCTTGAAGCTTTCTTT

clone_size: many
d_call: .
j_call: TRBJ2-7
v_call: TRBV29-1
cdr3_aa: CSVETVTGEQYF
cdr3_nt: TGCAGCGTTGAAACAGTAACGGGGGAGCAGTACTTC

clone_size: .
d_call: .
j_call: TRBJ2-7
v_call: TRBV4-1
cdr3_aa: CASSQDQWDGRSSYGQYF
cdr3_nt: TGCGCCAGCAGCCAAGATCAATGGGACGGCCGAAGCTCCTACGGGCAGTACTTC

clone_size: few
d_call: TRBD2
j_call: TRBJ2-2
v_call: TRBV6-2/TRBV6-3
cdr3_aa: CASSYSPGLATTGELFF
cdr3_nt: TGTGCCAGCAGTTACTCCCCCGGACTAGCGACCACCGGGGAGCTGTTTTTT

clone_size: few
d_call: .
j_call: TRBJ2-7
v_call: TRBV13
cdr3_aa: CASSDGTSGEQYF
cdr3_nt: TGTGCCAGCAGCGATGGGACTTCAGGGGAGCAGTACTTC

clone_size: few
d_call: .
j_call: TRBJ2-2
v_call: TRBV25-1
cdr3_aa: CASSGGHPNTGELFF
cdr3_nt: TGTGCCAGCAGTGGCGGACACCCGAACACCGGGGAGCTGTTTTTT

clone_size: many
d_call: TRBD2
j_call: TRBJ2-7
v_call: TRBV12-3/TRBV12-4
cdr3_aa: CASSLAGTISYEQYF
cdr3_nt: TGTGCCAGCAGTTTAGCCGGGACTATAAGCTACGAGCAGTACTTC

clone_size: .
d_call: TRBD2
j_call: TRBJ2-5
v_call: TRBV5-4
cdr3_aa: CASSGDGGETQYF
cdr3_nt: TGTGCCAGCAGCGGTGACGGGGGGGAGACCCAGTACTTC

clone_size: .
d_call: .
j_call: TRBJ1-1
v_call: TRBV11-3
cdr3_aa: CASSSSTGNTEAFF
cdr3_nt: TGTGCCAGCAGCTCGAGTACAGGTAACACTGAAGCTTTCTTT

clone_size: .
d_call: .
j_call: TRBJ2-6
v_call: TRBV7-9
cdr3_aa: CASSHTLGESGANVLTF
cdr3_nt: TGTGCCAGCAGCCACACACTGGGGGAGTCTGGGGCCAACGTCCTGACTTTC

clone_size: few
d_call: .
j_call: TRBJ2-5
v_call: TRBV6-1
cdr3_aa: CASSEYGGQEGETQYF
cdr3_nt: TGTGCCAGCAGTGAATATGGAGGCCAGGAGGGAGAGACCCAGTACTTC

clone_size: many
d_call: .
j_call: TRBJ1-2
v_call: TRBV6-1
cdr3_aa: CASEDLEGGRDGYTF
cdr3_nt: TGTGCCAGTGAGGACCTCGAAGGGGGGCGAGATGGCTACACCTTC

clone_size: .
d_call: TRBD1
j_call: TRBJ2-1
v_call: TRBV2
cdr3_aa: CASSATGLYNEQFF
cdr3_nt: TGTGCCAGCAGTGCGACAGGGCTGTACAATGAGCAGTTCTTC

clone_size: .
d_call: .
j_call: TRBJ2-5
v_call: TRBV6-1
cdr3_aa: CASPWRGTETQYF
cdr3_nt: TGTGCCAGCCCCTGGAGGGGTACAGAGACCCAGTACTTC

clone_size: .
d_call: TRBD1
j_call: TRBJ1-1
v_call: TRBV12-3/TRBV12-4
cdr3_aa: CASSFGGTELEAFF
cdr3_nt: TGTGCCAGCAGTTTTGGAGGGACAGAGCTTGAAGCTTTCTTT

clone_size: .
d_call: TRBD1
j_call: TRBJ1-1
v_call: TRBV5-1
cdr3_aa: CASSYRGLKDTEAFF
cdr3_nt: TGCGCCAGCAGCTACAGGGGGCTAAAGGACACTGAAGCTTTCTTT